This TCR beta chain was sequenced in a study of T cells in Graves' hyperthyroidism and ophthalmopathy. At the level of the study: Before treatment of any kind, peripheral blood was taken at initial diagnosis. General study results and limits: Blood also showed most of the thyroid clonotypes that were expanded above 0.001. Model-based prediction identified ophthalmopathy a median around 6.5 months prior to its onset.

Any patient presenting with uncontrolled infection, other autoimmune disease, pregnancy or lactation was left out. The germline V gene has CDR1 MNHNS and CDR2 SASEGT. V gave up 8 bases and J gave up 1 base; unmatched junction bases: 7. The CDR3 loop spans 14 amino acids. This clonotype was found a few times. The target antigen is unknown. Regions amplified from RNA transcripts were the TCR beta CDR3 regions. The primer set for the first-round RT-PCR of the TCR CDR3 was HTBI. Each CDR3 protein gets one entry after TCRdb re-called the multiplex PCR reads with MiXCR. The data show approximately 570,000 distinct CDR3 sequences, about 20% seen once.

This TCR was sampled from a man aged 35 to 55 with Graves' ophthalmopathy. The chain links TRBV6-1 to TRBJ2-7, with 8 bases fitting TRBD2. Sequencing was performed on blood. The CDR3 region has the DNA TGTGCCAGCGGGGACGGGGGGGGGTCCTACGAGCAGTACTTC. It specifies CASGDGGGSYEQYF.